A selection of T cell receptor beta chains follows, all from one sample in a study of CD8 T cells in Susac syndrome. TCRdb reanalysed the immunoSEQ multiplex PCR reads using MiXCR and keeps one entry per CDR3 protein. The table includes approximately 120,000 distinct CDR3 sequences, 90% to 95% detected once. What was sequenced was CD8+ T cells from PBMCs. These receptors all stem from a human donor with multiple sclerosis. CDR3s include the opening cysteine and the closing phenylalanine or tryptophan. The D gene is left open where the match is weak. The size of a clone is reported for some rows only, either as once, few or many, or as a class for expanded clones.

cdr3_nt,cdr3_aa,d_call,v_call,clone_size,j_call
TGTGCCTGGAGTGTGAGGGGCTACGAGCAGTACTTC,CAWSVRGYEQYF,-,TRBV30,-,TRBJ2-7
TGTGCCAGCAGCGCCGGGACGGTTAATCAGCCCCAGCATTTT,CASSAGTVNQPQHF,-,TRBV7-9,-,TRBJ1-5
TGTGCCAGCAGTCCCCTCACCCTCGGCGACAATGAGCAGTTCTTC,CASSPLTLGDNEQFF,-,TRBV27,-,TRBJ2-1
TGCGCCAGCAGCCAAGAAGGGACAGCGAACACTGAAGCTTTCTTT,CASSQEGTANTEAFF,TRBD1,TRBV4-3,-,TRBJ1-1
TGTGCCAGCAGCTTCATCGGTAGCGGCTACGAGCAGTACTTC,CASSFIGSGYEQYF,-,TRBV7-6,-,TRBJ2-7
TGTGCCAGCAACAAGGCGCAGGGTGGAATTATTGGGACCCAGTACTTC,CASNKAQGGIIGTQYF,-,TRBV6-6,-,TRBJ2-5
TGTGCCTGGGGGGACAGGCGGTTAAACCCTGAAGCTTTCTTT,CAWGDRRLNPEAFF,TRBD1,TRBV30,once,TRBJ1-1
TGTGCCTGGAGTGAGGGACAGAGCGACCAAGAGACCCAGTACTTC,CAWSEGQSDQETQYF,TRBD1,TRBV30,once,TRBJ2-5
TGCGCCAGCAGCAAGACGGGCTCCTACAATGAGCAGTTCTTC,CASSKTGSYNEQFF,-,TRBV4-1,few,TRBJ2-1
TGCGCCAGCAGGAAGACAGGGGCAGATACGCAGTATTTT,CASRKTGADTQYF,TRBD1,TRBV4-1,-,TRBJ2-3
TGTGCCACCAGTGATTCGGACGACGTATCTTTCTTT,CATSDSDDVSFF,-,TRBV24-1,-,TRBJ1-1
TGTGCCAGCAGTGAGACGGGGCTTTCGAGGGGGGAGCTGTTTTTT,CASSETGLSRGELFF,-,TRBV2,-,TRBJ2-2
TGCAGCGTTGAAGATGGGTTAGCGGGAGGTGTAGATACGCAGTATTTT,CSVEDGLAGGVDTQYF,TRBD2,TRBV29-1,-,TRBJ2-3
TGTGCCAGTGGTCACTATGGCTACACCTTC,CASGHYGYTF,-,TRBV19,-,TRBJ1-2
TGTGCCAGCAGCCCCGATCCCAATGTAGGTCGGCGGGAGACCCAGTACTTC,CASSPDPNVGRRETQYF,-,TRBV14,-,TRBJ2-5
TGTGCCAGCACCGCCGGGGAGGGACAGCAGTACTTC,CASTAGEGQQYF,TRBD2,TRBV6-2/TRBV6-3,-,TRBJ2-7
TGTGCCAGCAGTTACTACTCGGGAACAGGGTCGGGCTACACCTTC,CASSYYSGTGSGYTF,-,TRBV6-5,-,TRBJ1-2
TGTGCCTGGAGCACGGGGTACACTGAAGCTTTCTTT,CAWSTGYTEAFF,-,TRBV30,-,TRBJ1-1
TGCAGTGCTAGTTTGTTACTTCCGTACCAAGAGACCCAGTACTTC,CSASLLLPYQETQYF,-,TRBV20-1,-,TRBJ2-5
TGTGCCAGCAGTGACCCCACTAGCGGGAGAGTTGGCGGGGAGCTGTTTTTT,CASSDPTSGRVGGELFF,TRBD2,TRBV25-1,-,TRBJ2-2
TGCGCCAGCAGCCTCCAGGACAGACGGCACGAGCAGTACTTC,CASSLQDRRHEQYF,-,TRBV4-1,-,TRBJ2-7
TGTGCCAGCAGGTCGTTTTCGGGGGTTCGCCACAATGAGCAGTTCTTC,CASRSFSGVRHNEQFF,-,TRBV3-1,-,TRBJ2-1
TGTGCCAGCAGTTTGCCAGGGAATGAGCAGTTCTTC,CASSLPGNEQFF,-,TRBV12-3/TRBV12-4,-,TRBJ2-1
TGCAGCGTTGAAACTCCGGGGAACTATGGCTACACCTTC,CSVETPGNYGYTF,-,TRBV29-1,-,TRBJ1-2
TGTGCCAGCAGCTCGCCTGAGGGCACTGAAGCTTTCTTT,CASSSPEGTEAFF,-,TRBV7-9,-,TRBJ1-1
TGTGCCAGCAGCTTAGCAGCTCACGGCTACACCTTC,CASSLAAHGYTF,-,TRBV7-9,-,TRBJ1-2
TGTGCCAGCGGGACAGGGGAGGGGGAAAAACTGTTTTTT,CASGTGEGEKLFF,TRBD1,TRBV12-3/TRBV12-4,-,TRBJ1-4
TGTGCCAGCAGCCATGAGACTAGCTGGCCCCCCAATGAGCAGTTCTTC,CASSHETSWPPNEQFF,TRBD2,TRBV3-1,once,TRBJ2-1
TGCGCCAGCAGCTTGGAGGGTAGTTCCTCCTACGAGCAGTACTTC,CASSLEGSSSYEQYF,-,TRBV5-1,-,TRBJ2-7
TGTGCCAGCAGAGGGCCAGGGGGGTTGAACACTGAAGCTTTCTTT,CASRGPGGLNTEAFF,TRBD1,TRBV2,-,TRBJ1-1